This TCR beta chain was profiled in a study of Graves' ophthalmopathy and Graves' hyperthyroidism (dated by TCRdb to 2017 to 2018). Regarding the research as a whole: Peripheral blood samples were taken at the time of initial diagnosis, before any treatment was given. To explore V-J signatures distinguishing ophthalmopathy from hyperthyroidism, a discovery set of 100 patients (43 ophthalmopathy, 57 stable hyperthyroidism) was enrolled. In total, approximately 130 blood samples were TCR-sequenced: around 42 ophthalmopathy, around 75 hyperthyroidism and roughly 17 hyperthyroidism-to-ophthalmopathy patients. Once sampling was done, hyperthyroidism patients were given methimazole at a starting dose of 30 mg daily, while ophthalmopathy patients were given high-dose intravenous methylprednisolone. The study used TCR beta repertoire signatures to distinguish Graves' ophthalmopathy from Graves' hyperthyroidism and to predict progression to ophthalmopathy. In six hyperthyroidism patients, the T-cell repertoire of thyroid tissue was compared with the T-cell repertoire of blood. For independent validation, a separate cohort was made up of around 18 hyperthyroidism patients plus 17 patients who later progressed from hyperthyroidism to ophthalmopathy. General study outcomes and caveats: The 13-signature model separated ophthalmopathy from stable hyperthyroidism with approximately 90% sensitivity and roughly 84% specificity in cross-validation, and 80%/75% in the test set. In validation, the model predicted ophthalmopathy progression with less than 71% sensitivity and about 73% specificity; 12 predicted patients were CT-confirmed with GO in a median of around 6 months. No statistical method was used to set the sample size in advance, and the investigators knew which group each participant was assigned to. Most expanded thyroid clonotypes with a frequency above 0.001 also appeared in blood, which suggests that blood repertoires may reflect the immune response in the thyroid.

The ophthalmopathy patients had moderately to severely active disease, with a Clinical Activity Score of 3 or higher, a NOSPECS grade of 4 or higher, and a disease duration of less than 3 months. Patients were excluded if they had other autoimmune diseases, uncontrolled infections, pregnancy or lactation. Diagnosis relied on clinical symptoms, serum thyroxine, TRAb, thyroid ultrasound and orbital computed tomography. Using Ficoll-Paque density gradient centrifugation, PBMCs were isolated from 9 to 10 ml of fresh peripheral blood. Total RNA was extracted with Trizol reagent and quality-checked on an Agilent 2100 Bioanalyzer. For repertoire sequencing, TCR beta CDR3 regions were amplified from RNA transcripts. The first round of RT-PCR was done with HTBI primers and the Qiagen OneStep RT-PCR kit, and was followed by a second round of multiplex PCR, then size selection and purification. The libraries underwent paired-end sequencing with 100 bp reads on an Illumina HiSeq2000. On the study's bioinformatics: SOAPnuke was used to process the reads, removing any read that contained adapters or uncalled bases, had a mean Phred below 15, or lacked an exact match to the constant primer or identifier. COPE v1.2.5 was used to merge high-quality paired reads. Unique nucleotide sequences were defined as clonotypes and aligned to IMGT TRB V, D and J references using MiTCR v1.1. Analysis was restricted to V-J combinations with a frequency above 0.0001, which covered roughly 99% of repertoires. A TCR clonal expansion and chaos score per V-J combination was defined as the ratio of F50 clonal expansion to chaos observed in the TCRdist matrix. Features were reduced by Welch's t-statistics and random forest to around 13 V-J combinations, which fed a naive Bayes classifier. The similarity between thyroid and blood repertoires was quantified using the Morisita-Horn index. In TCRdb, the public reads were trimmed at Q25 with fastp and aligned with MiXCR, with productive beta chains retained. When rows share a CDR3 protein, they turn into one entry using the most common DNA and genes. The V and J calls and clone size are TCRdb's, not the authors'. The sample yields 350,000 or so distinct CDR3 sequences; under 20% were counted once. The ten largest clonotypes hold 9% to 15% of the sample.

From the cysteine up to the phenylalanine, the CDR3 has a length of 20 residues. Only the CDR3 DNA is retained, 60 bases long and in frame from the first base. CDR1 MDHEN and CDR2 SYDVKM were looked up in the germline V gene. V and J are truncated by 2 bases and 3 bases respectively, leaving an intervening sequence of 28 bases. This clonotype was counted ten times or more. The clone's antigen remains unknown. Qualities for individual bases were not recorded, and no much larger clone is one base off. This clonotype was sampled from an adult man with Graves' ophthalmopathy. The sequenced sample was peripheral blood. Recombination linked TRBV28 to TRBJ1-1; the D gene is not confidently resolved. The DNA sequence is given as TGTGCCAGCAGTTTAGGGCATCAAGGTGGTTGGTCAGCGTTAGACACTGAAGCTTTCTTT. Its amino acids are CASSLGHQGGWSALDTEAFF.